This is a list of T cell receptor beta chains from one sample in a study of vaccination and CD4 T cells after COVID-19. Antigen specificity for these receptors is unknown. One entry per CDR3 protein, called by TCRdb with MiXCR from the PCR reads. The top ten hold 4% to 4.5% of the sample, which has approximately 18,000 distinct CDR3 sequences, over 45% seen once. Sequenced sample: CD4+ T cells from blood, cultured in vitro. All receptors come from a human donor who had recovered from COVID-19. The conserved cysteine and the conserved F or W are not part of the CDR3 here.

V gene: TRBV7-9
J gene: TRBJ1-5
CDR3 protein: ASSFSGQGGGQPQH

V gene: TRBV2
J gene: TRBJ1-5
CDR3 protein: AGGGTGIQPQH

V gene: TRBV6-5
J gene: TRBJ2-5
CDR3 protein: ASSYGGRGQETQY

V gene: TRBV6-2/TRBV6-3
J gene: TRBJ1-2
CDR3 protein: ASREAGGNYGYT

V gene: TRBV19
J gene: TRBJ2-7
CDR3 protein: ASSIQNEQY

V gene: TRBV27
J gene: TRBJ2-7
CDR3 protein: ASSPLGTGAYEQY

V gene: TRBV27
J gene: TRBJ1-5
CDR3 protein: ASSESTGTYNQPQH

V gene: TRBV6-1
J gene: TRBJ2-1
CDR3 protein: ASSSLGAHEQF

V gene: TRBV5-6
J gene: TRBJ2-2
CDR3 protein: ASSWGGSPIGELF

V gene: TRBV7-6
J gene: TRBJ1-6
CDR3 protein: ASSLVRVGSPLH

V gene: TRBV7-2
J gene: TRBJ1-1
CDR3 protein: ASRPYDRASEAF

V gene: TRBV5-1
J gene: TRBJ2-2
CDR3 protein: ASSLSQGAAGELF

V gene: TRBV6-2/TRBV6-3
J gene: TRBJ2-7
CDR3 protein: ASSRAGDSYEQY

V gene: TRBV20-1
J gene: TRBJ1-5
CDR3 protein: GASSRVSNQPQH

V gene: TRBV6-1
J gene: TRBJ2-3
CDR3 protein: ASSVTSSTDTQY

V gene: TRBV20-1
J gene: TRBJ1-1
CDR3 protein: SAIRDEAF

V gene: TRBV11-3
J gene: TRBJ1-2
CDR3 protein: ASSLGANYGYT

V gene: TRBV27
J gene: TRBJ1-1
CDR3 protein: ASSLPPQGRATEAF

V gene: TRBV20-1
J gene: TRBJ1-3
CDR3 protein: SARNQSSGNTIY

V gene: TRBV6-1
J gene: TRBJ2-7
CDR3 protein: ASSRKTGHANIEYEQY

V gene: TRBV6-1
J gene: TRBJ1-1
CDR3 protein: ASSEGNTEAF

V gene: TRBV6-5
J gene: TRBJ2-3
CDR3 protein: ASSYTGTNTDTQY

V gene: TRBV7-2
J gene: TRBJ2-2
CDR3 protein: ASSSHLGGGAGGELF

V gene: TRBV5-4
J gene: TRBJ1-2
CDR3 protein: ASSRGEGRRGHGYT

V gene: TRBV30
J gene: TRBJ1-6
CDR3 protein: AWSRDETLH

V gene: TRBV15
J gene: TRBJ2-6
CDR3 protein: ATSRGSGANVLT

V gene: TRBV11-3
J gene: TRBJ2-5
CDR3 protein: ASSSLGVRETQY

V gene: TRBV6-2/TRBV6-3
J gene: TRBJ2-7
CDR3 protein: ASKGYREGNEQY

V gene: TRBV11-2
J gene: TRBJ1-1
CDR3 protein: ASSRDRANTEAF

V gene: TRBV10-3
J gene: TRBJ1-1
CDR3 protein: AISDRAGVTNTEAF